The text below deals with one TCR beta chain. Its antigen is not identified. This CDR3 has 11 amino acids. V was cut by 4 bases and J by 4 bases, with 3 bases left in between. Germline CDR1 is WSHSY and CDR2 is SAAADI. This entry is derived from a study of EBV T-cell therapy then PD-1 blockade in nasopharyngeal carcinoma. Stated treatment: AdE1-LMPpoly-expanded autologous EBV-specific T-cell therapy followed by anti-PD-1 nivolumab. TCRdb's copy holds only in-frame clones and misses some; the assay was immunoSEQ multiplex PCR. The sample records roughly 17,000 clones, over 80% being singletons. This chain uses TRBV10-2 with TRBJ2-3; unclear D gene. This sample comprised CD8+ T cells from blood, obtained at day 0 from a patient whose treatment included autologous EBV-specific T cells and nivolumab. The receptor was isolated from a man aged 35 to 55 with nasopharyngeal carcinoma. The CDR3 reads CASSVSDTQYF. In DNA form, the CDR3 reads TGCGCCAGCAGTGTTTCAGATACGCAGTATTTT.